This passage covers 2 T cell receptor beta chains from one sample sequenced in a study of blood T cell repertoires in COVID-19. The table came from immunoSEQ multiplex PCR; TCRdb's copy has only in-frame clones and leaves some out. This sample carries around 190,000 clones, 85% to 90% of them seen once, and the ten largest clones take approximately 4.4%. Sequencing was carried out using peripheral blood. These receptor sequences come from a human donor in a cohort sampled during active COVID-19.

This clone was seen only a few times. The rearrangement links TRBV10-3 to TRBJ2-2, with D possibly TRBD2 on 6 matching bases. The CDR3 is 13 residues long. V was pared by 4 bases and J by 7 bases, with 10 bases between. CDR1 is ENHRY, CDR2 SYGVKD, per germline. The CDR3 loop is CAISAGVGGELFF. In nucleotides, the CDR3 is TGTGCCATCAGTGCGGGAGTGGGCGGGGAGCTGTTTTTT.

The chain recombines TRBV7-8 with TRBJ2-7, with TRBD1 identical over 9 bases. The CDR3 spans 14 residues. Unmatched junction bases numbered 6, after V lost 5 bases and J lost 4 bases. Per the germline V gene, CDR1 is SGHVS and CDR2 is FQNEAQ. CDR3 DNA sequence: TGTGCCAGCAGCCCAAACGACAGGGGGTACGAGCAGTACTTC. Translation gives CASSPNDRGYEQYF. Combining the CDR3 with reference TRBV7-8 and TRBJ2-7 gives the whole variable domain GAGVSQSPRYKVAKRGQDVALRCDPISGHVSLFWYQQALGQGPEFLTYFQNEAQLDKSGLPSDRFFAERPEGSVSTLKIQRTQQEDSAVYLCASSPNDRGYEQYFGPGTRLTVT.